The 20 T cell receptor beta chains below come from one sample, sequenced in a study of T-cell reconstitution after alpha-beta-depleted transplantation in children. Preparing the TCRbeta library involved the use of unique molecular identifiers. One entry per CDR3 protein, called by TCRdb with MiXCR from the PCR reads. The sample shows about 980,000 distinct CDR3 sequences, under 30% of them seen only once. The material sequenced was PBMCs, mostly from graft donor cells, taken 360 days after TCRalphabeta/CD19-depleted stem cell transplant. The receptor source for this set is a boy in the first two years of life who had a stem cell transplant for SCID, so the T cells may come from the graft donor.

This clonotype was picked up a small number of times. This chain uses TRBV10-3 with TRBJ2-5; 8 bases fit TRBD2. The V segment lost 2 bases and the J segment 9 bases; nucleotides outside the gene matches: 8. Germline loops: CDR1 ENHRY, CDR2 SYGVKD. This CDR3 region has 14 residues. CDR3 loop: CAISERGGPLSQYF. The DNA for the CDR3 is TGTGCCATCAGTGAGCGGGGGGGGCCACTATCCCAGTACTTC.

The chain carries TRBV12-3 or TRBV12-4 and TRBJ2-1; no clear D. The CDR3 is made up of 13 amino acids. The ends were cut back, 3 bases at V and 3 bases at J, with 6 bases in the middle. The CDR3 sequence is CASSLTIYNEQFF. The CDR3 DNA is TGTGCCAGCAGTTTGACGATCTACAATGAGCAGTTCTTC.

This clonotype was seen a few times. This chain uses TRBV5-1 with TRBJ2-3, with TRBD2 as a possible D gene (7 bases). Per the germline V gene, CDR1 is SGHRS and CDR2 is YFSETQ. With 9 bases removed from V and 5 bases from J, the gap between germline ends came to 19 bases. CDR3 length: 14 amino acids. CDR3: CATTPGGAVDTQYF. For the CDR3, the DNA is TGCGCCACCACACCGGGGGGCGCCGTAGATACGCAGTATTTT.

The CDR3 region is CAWSGDRGVNEQFF. The CDR3 nucleotides read TGTGCCTGGAGTGGCGACAGGGGGGTCAATGAGCAGTTCTTC. This chain joins TRBV30 and TRBJ2-1, with 9 bases fitting TRBD1. Germline assignment: CDR1 GTSNPN and CDR2 SVGIG (reference sequence). The CDR3 covers 14 residues. J gave up 6 bases and V 1 base, and 4 bases lay outside the gene matches.

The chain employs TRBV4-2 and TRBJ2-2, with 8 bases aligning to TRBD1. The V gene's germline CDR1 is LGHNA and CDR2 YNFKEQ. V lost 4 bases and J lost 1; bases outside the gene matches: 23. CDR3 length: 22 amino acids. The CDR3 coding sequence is TGTGCCAGCAGCCCCAGTTGGACAGGGCTGCTCGGGGGACGAAAGAACACCGGGGAGCTGTTTTTT. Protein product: CASSPSWTGLLGGRKNTGELFF.

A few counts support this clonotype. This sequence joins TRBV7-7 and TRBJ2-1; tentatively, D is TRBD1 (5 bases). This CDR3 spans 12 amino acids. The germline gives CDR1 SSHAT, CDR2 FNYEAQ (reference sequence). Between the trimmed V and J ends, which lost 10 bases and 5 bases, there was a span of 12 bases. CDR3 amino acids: CATIGHNNEQFF. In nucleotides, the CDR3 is TGTGCCACGATCGGACATAACAATGAGCAGTTCTTC.

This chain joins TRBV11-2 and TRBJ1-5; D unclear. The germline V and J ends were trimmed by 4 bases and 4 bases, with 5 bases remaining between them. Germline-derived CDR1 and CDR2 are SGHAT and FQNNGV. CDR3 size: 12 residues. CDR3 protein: CASSYYNQPQHF. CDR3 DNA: TGTGCCAGCAGCTACTATAATCAGCCCCAGCATTTT.

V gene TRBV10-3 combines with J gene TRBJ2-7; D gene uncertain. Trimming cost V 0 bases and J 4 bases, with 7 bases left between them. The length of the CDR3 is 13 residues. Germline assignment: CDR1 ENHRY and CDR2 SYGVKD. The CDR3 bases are TGTGCCATCAGTGAGTCTTCTTATTACGAGCAGTACTTC. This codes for CAISESSYYEQYF.

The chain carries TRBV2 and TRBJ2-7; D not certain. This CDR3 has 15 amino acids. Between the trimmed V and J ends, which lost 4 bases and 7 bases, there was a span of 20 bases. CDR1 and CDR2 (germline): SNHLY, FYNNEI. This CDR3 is CASSVSQDGVLEQYF. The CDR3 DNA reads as TGTGCCAGCAGTGTTAGTCAGGACGGAGTGCTAGAGCAGTACTTC. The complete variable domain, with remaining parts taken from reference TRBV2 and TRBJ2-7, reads EPEVTQTPSHQVTQMGQEVILRCVPISNHLYFYWYRQILGQKVEFLVSFYNNEISEKSEIFDDQFSVERPDGSNFTLKIRSTKLEDSAMYFCASSVSQDGVLEQYFGPGTRLTVT.

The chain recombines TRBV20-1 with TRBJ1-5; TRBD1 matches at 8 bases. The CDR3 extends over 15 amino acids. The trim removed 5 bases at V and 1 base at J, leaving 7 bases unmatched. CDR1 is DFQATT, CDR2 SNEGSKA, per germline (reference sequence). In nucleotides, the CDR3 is TGCAGTGCTGACAGGGGATTAGGGAGCAATCAGCCCCAGCATTTT. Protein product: CSADRGLGSNQPQHF.

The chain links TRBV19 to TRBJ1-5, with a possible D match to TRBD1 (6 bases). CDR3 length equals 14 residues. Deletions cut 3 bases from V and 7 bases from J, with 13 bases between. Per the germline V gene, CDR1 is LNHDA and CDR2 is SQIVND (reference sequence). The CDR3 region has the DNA TGTGCCAGTAGTATGGTCGGGGGCTGGCAGCCCCAGCATTTT. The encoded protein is CASSMVGGWQPQHF. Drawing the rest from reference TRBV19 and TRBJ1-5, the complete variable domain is DGGITQSPKYLFRKEGQNVTLSCEQNLNHDAMYWYRQDPGQGLRLIYYSQIVNDFQKGDIAEGYSVSREKKESFPLTVTSAQKNPTAFYLCASSMVGGWQPQHFGDGTRLSIL.

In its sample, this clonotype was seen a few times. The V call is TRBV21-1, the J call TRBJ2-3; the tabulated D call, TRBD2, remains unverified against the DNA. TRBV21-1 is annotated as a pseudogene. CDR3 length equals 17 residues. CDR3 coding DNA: TGTGCCAGCAGCAAAGTTTCGGGCGGGGGGGCCAACAATACGCAGTATTTT. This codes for CASSKVSGGGANNTQYF.

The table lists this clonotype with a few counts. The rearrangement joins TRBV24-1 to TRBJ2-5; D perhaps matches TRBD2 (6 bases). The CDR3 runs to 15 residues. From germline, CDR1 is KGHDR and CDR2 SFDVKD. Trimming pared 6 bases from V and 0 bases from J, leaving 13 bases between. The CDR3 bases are TGTGCCACCAGTTCGGCGGGGCAGTACCAAGAGACCCAGTACTTC. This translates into CATSSAGQYQETQYF.

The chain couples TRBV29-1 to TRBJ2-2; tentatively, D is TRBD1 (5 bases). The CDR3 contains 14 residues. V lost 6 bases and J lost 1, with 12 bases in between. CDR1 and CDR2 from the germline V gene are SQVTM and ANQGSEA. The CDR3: CSVTKGMNTGELFF. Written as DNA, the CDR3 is TGCAGCGTCACAAAGGGGATGAACACCGGGGAGCTGTTTTTT.

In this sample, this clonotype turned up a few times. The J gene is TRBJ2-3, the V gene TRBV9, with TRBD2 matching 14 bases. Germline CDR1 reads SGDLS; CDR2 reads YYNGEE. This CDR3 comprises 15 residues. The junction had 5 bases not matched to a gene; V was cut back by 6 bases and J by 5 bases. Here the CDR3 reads CASNIGTSGRDTQYF. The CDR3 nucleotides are TGTGCCAGCAACATAGGGACTAGCGGGAGAGATACGCAGTATTTT.

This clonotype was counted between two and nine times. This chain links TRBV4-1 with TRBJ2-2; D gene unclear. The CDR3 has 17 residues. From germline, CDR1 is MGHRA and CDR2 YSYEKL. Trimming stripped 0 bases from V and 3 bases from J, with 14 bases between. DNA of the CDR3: TGCGCCAGCAGCCAAGATGCCAGCGCATATTACACCGGGGAGCTGTTTTTT. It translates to CASSQDASAYYTGELFF.

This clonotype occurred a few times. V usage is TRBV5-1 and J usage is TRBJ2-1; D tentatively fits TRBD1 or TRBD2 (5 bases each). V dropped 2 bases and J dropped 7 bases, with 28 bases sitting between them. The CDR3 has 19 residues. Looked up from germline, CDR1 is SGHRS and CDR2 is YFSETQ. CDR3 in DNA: TGCGCCAGCAGCTTCCCCCGGGACCCCTTTGCCCTTACAATGAATGAGCAGTTCTTC. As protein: CASSFPRDPFALTMNEQFF.

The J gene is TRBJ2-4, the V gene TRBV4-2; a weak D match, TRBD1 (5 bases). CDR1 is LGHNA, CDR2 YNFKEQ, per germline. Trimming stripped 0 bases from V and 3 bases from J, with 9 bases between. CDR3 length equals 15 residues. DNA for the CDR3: TGTGCCAGCAGCCAAGAAACCAGGGTCAAAAACATTCAGTACTTC. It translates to CASSQETRVKNIQYF.

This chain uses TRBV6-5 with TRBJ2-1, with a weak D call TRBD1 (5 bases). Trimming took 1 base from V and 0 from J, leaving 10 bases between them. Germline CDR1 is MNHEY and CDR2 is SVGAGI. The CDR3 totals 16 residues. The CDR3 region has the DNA TGTGCCAGCAGTTACTTTGACAGAGACTCCTACAATGAGCAGTTCTTC. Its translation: CASSYFDRDSYNEQFF.

CDR3 amino acids: CASSPKQGAGEQFF. The CDR3 nucleotides read TGCGCCAGCAGCCCGAAGCAGGGGGCAGGTGAGCAGTTCTTC. The chain couples TRBV4-1 to TRBJ2-1; TRBD1 agrees at 8 bases. CDR1 is MGHRA and CDR2 is YSYEKL in the germline V gene. V was pared by 4 bases and J by 9 bases, with 8 bases of the junction left unmatched. CDR3 length equals 14 residues.